The source of this TCR beta chain is a study of PD-1 blockade in mismatch repair-deficient tumors. This CDR3 comprises 13 residues. Germline V gene sequence: CDR1 SEHNR, CDR2 FQNEAQ (reference sequence). The V and J ends lost 5 bases and 6 bases, in that order; junction bases with no gene match: 3. This table comes from immunoSEQ multiplex PCR, and its TCRdb copy is limited to in-frame clones, with some not included. The table records around 120,000 clones, about 85% of them present only once. The genes are TRBV7-9 and TRBJ2-1; TRBD2 matches 8 bases. The clonotype comes from an adult with mismatch repair-deficient cancer. Here the sequenced sample was peripheral blood, taken 44 weeks after starting pembrolizumab. The CDR3 nucleotides read TGTGCCAGCAGCAGTAGCGGGACCAATGAGCAGTTCTTC. Translated: CASSSSGTNEQFF.